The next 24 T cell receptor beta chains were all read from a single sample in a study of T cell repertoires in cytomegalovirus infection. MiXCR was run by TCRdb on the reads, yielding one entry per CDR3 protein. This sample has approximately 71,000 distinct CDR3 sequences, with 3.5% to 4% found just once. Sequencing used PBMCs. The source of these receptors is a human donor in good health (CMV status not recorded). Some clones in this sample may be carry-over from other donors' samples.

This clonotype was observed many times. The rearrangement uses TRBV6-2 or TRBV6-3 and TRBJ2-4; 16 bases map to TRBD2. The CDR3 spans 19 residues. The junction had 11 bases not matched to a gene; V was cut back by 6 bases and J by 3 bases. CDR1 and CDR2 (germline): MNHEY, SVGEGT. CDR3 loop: CASSPAGTSGRVGKNIQYF. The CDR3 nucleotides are TGTGCCAGCAGCCCCGCGGGGACTAGCGGGAGGGTGGGCAAAAACATTCAGTACTTC.

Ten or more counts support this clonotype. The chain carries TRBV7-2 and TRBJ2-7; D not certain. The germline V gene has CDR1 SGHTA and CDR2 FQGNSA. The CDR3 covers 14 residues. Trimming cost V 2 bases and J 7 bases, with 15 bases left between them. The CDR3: CASSLLWVSREQYF. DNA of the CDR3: TGTGCCAGCAGCTTATTGTGGGTATCCCGGGAGCAGTACTTC.

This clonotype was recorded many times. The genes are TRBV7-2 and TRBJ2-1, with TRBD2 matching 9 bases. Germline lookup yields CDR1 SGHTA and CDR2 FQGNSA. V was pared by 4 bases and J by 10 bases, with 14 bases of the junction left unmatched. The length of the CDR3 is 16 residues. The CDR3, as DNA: TGTGCCAGCAGCTCCGACGGGGCTAGCGGGGTGACAGAGCAGTTCTTC. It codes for CASSSDGASGVTEQFF.

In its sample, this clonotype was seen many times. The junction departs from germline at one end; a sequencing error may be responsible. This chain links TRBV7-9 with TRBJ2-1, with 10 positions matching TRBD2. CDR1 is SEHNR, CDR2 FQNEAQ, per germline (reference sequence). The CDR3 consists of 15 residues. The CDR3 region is CASSPPGHLVRTSGF. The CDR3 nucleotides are TGTGCCAGCAGCCCCCCAGGTCATCTCGTGCGGACTAGCGGCTTC.

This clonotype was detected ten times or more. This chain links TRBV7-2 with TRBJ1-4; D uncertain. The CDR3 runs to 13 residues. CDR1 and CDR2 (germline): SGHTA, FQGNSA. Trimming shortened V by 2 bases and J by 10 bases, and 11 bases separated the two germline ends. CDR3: CASSLSASLKLFF. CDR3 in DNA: TGTGCCAGCAGCTTATCGGCCAGCTTAAAACTGTTTTTT.

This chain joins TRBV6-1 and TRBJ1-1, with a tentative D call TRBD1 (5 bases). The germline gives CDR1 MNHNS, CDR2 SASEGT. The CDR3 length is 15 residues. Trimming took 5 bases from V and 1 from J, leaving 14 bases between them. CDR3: CASSYVQTGNTEAFF. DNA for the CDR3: TGTGCCAGCAGTTACGTACAAACAGGGAACACTGAAGCTTTCTTT.

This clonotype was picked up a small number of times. The CDR3 DNA follows: TGTGCCAGCAGCACCACTATCTACACCTATGGCTACACCTTC. Its translation is CASSTTIYTYGYTF. The chain is built from TRBV2 and TRBJ1-2, with D uncertain. V lost 6 bases, J lost 4 bases, and 15 bases lay in between. The CDR3 consists of 14 residues. The germline gives CDR1 SNHLY, CDR2 FYNNEI.

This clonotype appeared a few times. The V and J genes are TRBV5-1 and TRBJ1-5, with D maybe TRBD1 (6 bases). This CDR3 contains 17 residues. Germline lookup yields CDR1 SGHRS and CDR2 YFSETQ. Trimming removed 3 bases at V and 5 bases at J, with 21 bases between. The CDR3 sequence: CASSSIGGDGGHQPQHF. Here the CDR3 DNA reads TGCGCCAGCAGCTCGATCGGGGGCGACGGGGGCCATCAGCCCCAGCATTTT. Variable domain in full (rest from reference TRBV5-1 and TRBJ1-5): KAGVTQTPRYLIKTRGQQVTLSCSPISGHRSVSWYQQTPGQGLQFLFEYFSETQRNKGNFPGRFSGRQFSNSRSEMNVSTLELGDSALYLCASSSIGGDGGHQPQHFGDGTRLSIL.

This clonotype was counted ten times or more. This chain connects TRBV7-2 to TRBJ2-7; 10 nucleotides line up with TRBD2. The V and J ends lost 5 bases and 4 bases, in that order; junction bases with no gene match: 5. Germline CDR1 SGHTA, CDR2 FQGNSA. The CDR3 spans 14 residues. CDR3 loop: CASSRASGSYEQYF. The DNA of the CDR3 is TGTGCCAGCAGCCGGGCTAGCGGGAGTTACGAGCAGTACTTC.

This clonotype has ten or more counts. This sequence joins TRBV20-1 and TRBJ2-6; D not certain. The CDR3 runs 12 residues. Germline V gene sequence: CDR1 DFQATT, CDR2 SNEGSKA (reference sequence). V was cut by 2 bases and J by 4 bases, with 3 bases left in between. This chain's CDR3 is CSARSGANVLTF. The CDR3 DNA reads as TGCAGTGCTAGATCCGGGGCCAACGTCCTGACTTTC.

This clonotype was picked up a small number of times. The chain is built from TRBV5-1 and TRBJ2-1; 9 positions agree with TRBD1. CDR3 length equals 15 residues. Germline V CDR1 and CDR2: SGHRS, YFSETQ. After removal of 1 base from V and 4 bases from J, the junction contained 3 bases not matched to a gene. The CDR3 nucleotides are TGCGCCAGCAGCTTGACCGGGACAGGGTACAATGAGCAGTTCTTC. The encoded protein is CASSLTGTGYNEQFF.

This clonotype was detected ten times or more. The chain's CDR3 is CASGTGVQPQHF. CDR3 DNA sequence: TGTGCCAGTGGGACAGGGGTTCAGCCCCAGCATTTT. The chain joins TRBV12-3 or TRBV12-4 to TRBJ1-5, with TRBD1 matching over 10 bases. The CDR3 sequence is 12 residues long. The trim removed 9 bases at V and 6 bases at J, leaving 2 bases unmatched.

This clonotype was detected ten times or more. The CDR3 DNA follows: TGTGCCAGCAGTTTATGGGCTGGGGCCGATGAGCAGTTCTTC. Protein: CASSLWAGADEQFF. This sequence joins TRBV27 and TRBJ2-1, with a weak D call TRBD1 (5 bases). V was shortened by 1 base and J by 8 bases, with 12 bases between the two germline ends. CDR3 length: 14 residues. Germline V gene data show CDR1 as MNHEY and CDR2 as SMNVEV (reference sequence).

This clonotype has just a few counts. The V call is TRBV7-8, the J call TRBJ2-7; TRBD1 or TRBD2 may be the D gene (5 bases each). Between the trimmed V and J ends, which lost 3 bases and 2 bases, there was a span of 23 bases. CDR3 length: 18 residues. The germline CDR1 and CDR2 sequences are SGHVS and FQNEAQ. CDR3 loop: CASSLGPRTPVLTYEQYF. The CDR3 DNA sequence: TGTGCCAGCAGCTTGGGGCCGAGGACTCCTGTTCTGACCTACGAGCAGTACTTC. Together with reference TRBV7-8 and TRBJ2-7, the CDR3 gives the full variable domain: GAGVSQSPRYKVAKRGQDVALRCDPISGHVSLFWYQQALGQGPEFLTYFQNEAQLDKSGLPSDRFFAERPEGSVSTLKIQRTQQEDSAVYLCASSLGPRTPVLTYEQYFGPGTRLTVT.

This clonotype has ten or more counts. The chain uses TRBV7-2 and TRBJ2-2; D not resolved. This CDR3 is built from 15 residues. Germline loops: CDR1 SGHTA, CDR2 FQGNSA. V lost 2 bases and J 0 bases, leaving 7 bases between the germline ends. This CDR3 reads CASSLRLSNTGELFF. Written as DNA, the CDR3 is TGTGCCAGCAGCTTACGTCTCTCGAACACCGGGGAGCTGTTTTTT. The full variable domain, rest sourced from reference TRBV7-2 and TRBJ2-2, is GAGVSQSPSNKVTEKGKDVELRCDPISGHTALYWYRQSLGQGLEFLIYFQGNSAPDKSGLPSDRFSAERTGGSVSTLTIQRTQQEDSAVYLCASSLRLSNTGELFFGEGSRLTVL.

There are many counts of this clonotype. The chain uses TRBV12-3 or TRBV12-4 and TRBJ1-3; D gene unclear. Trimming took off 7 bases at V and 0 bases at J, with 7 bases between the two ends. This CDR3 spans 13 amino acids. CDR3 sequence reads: CASKISSGNTIYF. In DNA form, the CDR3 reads TGTGCCAGCAAGATCTCCTCTGGAAACACCATATATTTT.

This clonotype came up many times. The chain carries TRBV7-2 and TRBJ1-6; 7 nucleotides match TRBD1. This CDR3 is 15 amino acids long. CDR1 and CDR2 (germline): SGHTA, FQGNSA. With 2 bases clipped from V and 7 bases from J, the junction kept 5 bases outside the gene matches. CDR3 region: CASSLRQGVNSPLHF. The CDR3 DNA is TGTGCCAGCAGCTTACGACAGGGAGTCAATTCACCCCTCCACTTT.

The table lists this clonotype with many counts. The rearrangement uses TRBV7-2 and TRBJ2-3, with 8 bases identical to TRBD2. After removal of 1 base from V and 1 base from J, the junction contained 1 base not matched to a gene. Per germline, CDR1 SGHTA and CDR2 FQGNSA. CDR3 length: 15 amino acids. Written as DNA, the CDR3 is TGTGCCAGCAGCTTAGAAGCGGGGGGCACAGATACGCAGTATTTT. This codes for CASSLEAGGTDTQYF.

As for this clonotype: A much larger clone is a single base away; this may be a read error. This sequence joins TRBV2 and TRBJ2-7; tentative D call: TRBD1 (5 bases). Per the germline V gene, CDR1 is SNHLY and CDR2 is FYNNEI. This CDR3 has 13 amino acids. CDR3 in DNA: TGTGCCAGCAAGACAGACCTTTCCTACGAGCCGTACTTC. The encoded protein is CASKTDLSYEPYF.

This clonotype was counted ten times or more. The CDR3 region has the DNA TGTGCCAGCAGAGAACCGGGACTAGGAGGTACCTACGAGCAGTACTTC. Residues: CASREPGLGGTYEQYF. This chain uses TRBV6-2 or TRBV6-3 with TRBJ2-7; 8 positions agree with TRBD2. This CDR3 is 16 amino acids long. V lost 6 bases and J lost 2; bases outside the gene matches: 12. Germline V lookup: CDR1 MNHEY, CDR2 SVGEGT.

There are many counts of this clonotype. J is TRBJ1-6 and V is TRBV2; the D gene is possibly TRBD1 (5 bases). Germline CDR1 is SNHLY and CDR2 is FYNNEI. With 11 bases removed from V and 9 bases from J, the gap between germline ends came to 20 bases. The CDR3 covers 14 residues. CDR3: CAVGQGLSSSPLHF. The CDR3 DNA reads TGTGCCGTTGGGCAGGGACTGAGTTCTTCACCCCTCCACTTT.

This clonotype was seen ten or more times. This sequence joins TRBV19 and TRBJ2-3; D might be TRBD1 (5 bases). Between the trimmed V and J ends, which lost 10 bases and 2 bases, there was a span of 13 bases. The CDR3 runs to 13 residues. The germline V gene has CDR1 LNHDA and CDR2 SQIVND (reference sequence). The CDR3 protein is CATRQRNTDTQYF. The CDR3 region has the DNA TGTGCCACGCGACAGAGAAACACAGATACGCAGTATTTT. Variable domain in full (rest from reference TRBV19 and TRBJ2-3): DGGITQSPKYLFRKEGQNVTLSCEQNLNHDAMYWYRQDPGQGLRLIYYSQIVNDFQKGDIAEGYSVSREKKESFPLTVTSAQKNPTAFYLCATRQRNTDTQYFGPGTRLTVL.

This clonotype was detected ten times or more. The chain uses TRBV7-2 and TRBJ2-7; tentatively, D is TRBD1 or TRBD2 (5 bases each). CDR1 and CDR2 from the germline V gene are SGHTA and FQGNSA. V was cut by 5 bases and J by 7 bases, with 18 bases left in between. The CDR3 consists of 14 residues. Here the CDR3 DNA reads TGTGCCAGCAGCACCCAAAGTGGGACGCGGGAGCAGTACTTC. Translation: CASSTQSGTREQYF. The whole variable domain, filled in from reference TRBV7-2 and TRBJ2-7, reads GAGVSQSPSNKVTEKGKDVELRCDPISGHTALYWYRQSLGQGLEFLIYFQGNSAPDKSGLPSDRFSAERTGGSVSTLTIQRTQQEDSAVYLCASSTQSGTREQYFGPGTRLTVT.

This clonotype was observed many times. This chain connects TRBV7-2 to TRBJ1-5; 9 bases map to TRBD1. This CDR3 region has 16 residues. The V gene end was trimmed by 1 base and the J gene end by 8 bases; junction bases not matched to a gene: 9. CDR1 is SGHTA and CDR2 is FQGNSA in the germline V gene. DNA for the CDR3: TGTGCCAGCAGCTTAGGTTTCGGGACAGGGTTAAAGCCCCAGCATTTT. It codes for CASSLGFGTGLKPQHF.